These T cell receptor beta chains were read from a single sample in a study of T cell changes during pregnancy in multiple sclerosis. The method was immunoSEQ multiplex PCR; TCRdb's version includes in-frame clones alone and lacks a portion of them. The data contain about 57,000 clones, roughly 90% of them singletons. The sequenced sample was peripheral blood, obtained after pregnancy. These receptors all stem from a female donor in good health, enrolled as a control in a pregnancy study. Each CDR3 is given with its conserved first and last residue. D genes are given only for firm matches. The size entry is marked missing in some rows and otherwise reads once, few, many or a size class.

V gene	D gene	clone size	J gene	CDR3 DNA	CDR3 protein
TRBV7-8	TRBD2	-	TRBJ2-7	TGTGCCAGCCGAATCCGGGGGGGGGCCGGCGAGCAGTACTTC	CASRIRGGAGEQYF
TRBV19	TRBD1	-	TRBJ1-2	TGTGCCAGTAGTATGAGGGACAGAACCTTCTATGGCTACACCTTC	CASSMRDRTFYGYTF
TRBV7-2	-	-	TRBJ1-1	TGTGCCAGCAGCTCCCGGGGAGGGCGCACTGAAGCTTTCTTT	CASSSRGGRTEAFF
TRBV4-2	TRBD1	-	TRBJ1-3	TGTGCCAGCAGCCAGGGACCGGGACAGGGTGGAAACACCATATATTTT	CASSQGPGQGGNTIYF
TRBV13	-	-	TRBJ2-5	TGTGCCAGCAGCACGAGGTACCAAGAGACCCAGTACTTC	CASSTRYQETQYF
TRBV27	-	once	TRBJ1-4	TGTGCCAGCAGAGGAGGGTTCTCGGATGAAAAACTGTTTTTT	CASRGGFSDEKLFF
TRBV27	-	-	TRBJ2-7	TGTGCCAGCAGGGGACACCTGCCTTACGAGCAGTACTTC	CASRGHLPYEQYF
TRBV6-6	-	-	TRBJ2-7	TGTGCCAGCAAGGGAGACACCTCCTACGAGCAGTACTTC	CASKGDTSYEQYF
TRBV25-1	-	-	TRBJ1-2	TGTGCCAGCAGTGATCCCGGGGTCCGAGGGGGCTACACCTTC	CASSDPGVRGGYTF
TRBV7-2	-	-	TRBJ2-7	TGTGCCAGCAGTAGACCGGGTCCCAACCACGAGCAGTACTTC	CASSRPGPNHEQYF
TRBV14	TRBD1	-	TRBJ2-3	TGTGCCAGCAGCCAAGTACAGGGGTGGGCAGATACGCAGTATTTT	CASSQVQGWADTQYF
TRBV13	-	-	TRBJ2-7	TGTGCCAGCAGCGGGTATGTCCGGGACTCCGGCTACGAGCAGTACTTC	CASSGYVRDSGYEQYF
TRBV7-7	TRBD2	-	TRBJ2-5	TGTGCCAGCAGCTTAGGACGGGGAGGGGAGACCCAGTACTTC	CASSLGRGGETQYF
TRBV13	-	-	TRBJ1-2	TGTGCCAGCAGCTTAGGGGGGCAAACGGACTATGGCTACACCTTC	CASSLGGQTDYGYTF
TRBV7-9	-	-	TRBJ1-4	TGTGCCAGCAGCTCTCTCGGACAGAGCAACAATGAAAAACTGTTTTTT	CASSSLGQSNNEKLFF
TRBV5-6	-	-	TRBJ1-1	TGTGCCAGCAGCTTGGACAGGGAAGGCACTGAAGCTTTCTTT	CASSLDREGTEAFF
TRBV7-3	-	-	TRBJ1-2	TGTGCCAGCAGCCCGTATGGAGGAACGGATGGCTACACCTTC	CASSPYGGTDGYTF
TRBV9	-	-	TRBJ2-2	TGTGCCAGCAGCGCTCGCCAACAGTTCTCCAGCACCGGGGAGCTGTTTTTT	CASSARQQFSSTGELFF
TRBV13	-	-	TRBJ2-1	TGTGCCAGCAGCATCAGGGGTTCCTACAATGAGCAGTTCTTC	CASSIRGSYNEQFF
TRBV30	-	-	TRBJ1-1	TGTGCCTGGAGTGTACGACTGAGGGAAGCTTTCTTT	CAWSVRLREAFF
TRBV25-1	TRBD1	-	TRBJ1-2	TGTGCCAGCAGCGGTACTCAGGGGGCGGTGGAGTATGGCTACACCTTC	CASSGTQGAVEYGYTF
TRBV6-1	-	-	TRBJ1-4	TGTGCCAGCAGCCGACAGGCAACTAATGAAAAACTGTTTTTT	CASSRQATNEKLFF
TRBV28	-	-	TRBJ2-3	TGTGCCAGCAGTTTGGTCGGAGGTCCTAGCACAGATACGCAGTATTTT	CASSLVGGPSTDTQYF
TRBV9	-	-	TRBJ1-3	TGTGCCAGCAGCGTAGACCAGGGCTCTGGAAACACCATATATTTT	CASSVDQGSGNTIYF
TRBV18	-	-	TRBJ1-4	TGTGCCAGCTCACCACCGGGGGGAGCGGGTGAAAAACTGTTTTTT	CASSPPGGAGEKLFF
TRBV4-3	TRBD1	few	TRBJ1-2	TGCGCCAGCAGCCAGACGAGGACAGGGGGCGAGCGATGGTATGGCTACACCTTC	CASSQTRTGGERWYGYTF
TRBV7-9	-	-	TRBJ1-5	TGTGCCAGCAGCTTGGGGGCCGGGAGGGCCCATCAGCCCCAGCATTTT	CASSLGAGRAHQPQHF
TRBV12-5	-	-	TRBJ2-7	TGTGCTAGTGGTTTGGTACGGGGAGAACCCTACGAGCAGTACTTC	CASGLVRGEPYEQYF
TRBV4-2	TRBD2	-	TRBJ2-5	TGTGCCAGCAGCCAAGATACCCAGGGAGGGTGGGAGACCCAGTACTTC	CASSQDTQGGWETQYF
TRBV2	-	-	TRBJ1-1	TGTGCCAGCAGTGAAGCGCCCGGAGATGAAGCTTTCTTT	CASSEAPGDEAFF
TRBV7-9	-	-	TRBJ1-1	TGTGCCAGCAGCGCCGACAGGAACACTGAAGCTTTCTTT	CASSADRNTEAFF
TRBV19	TRBD1	few	TRBJ1-1	TGTGCCAGTAATCGGGACAGGGTTGGCTCTGAAGCTTTCTTT	CASNRDRVGSEAFF
TRBV2	-	-	TRBJ1-4	TGTGCCAGCAGGGGGGAGACAGGTGGTAATGAAAAACTGTTTTTT	CASRGETGGNEKLFF
TRBV5-4	TRBD2	few	TRBJ2-1	TGTGCCAGCAGCTTGGGGCTAGCGGTGAACGATGAGCAGTTCTTC	CASSLGLAVNDEQFF
TRBV14	TRBD1	-	TRBJ1-2	TGTGCCAGCAGCACACAGGGGCTAGCTAACTATGGCTACACCTTC	CASSTQGLANYGYTF
TRBV30	TRBD1	few	TRBJ1-1	TGTGCCTGGAGAGGGACAGGGGTTAGGAAGACTGAAGCTTTCTTT	CAWRGTGVRKTEAFF
TRBV19	-	-	TRBJ2-2	TGTGCCAGTAGAGGACAGATGAACACCGGGGAGCTGTTTTTT	CASRGQMNTGELFF
TRBV19	-	-	TRBJ1-2	TGTGCCAGTAGTATAGAGCGGGCCTATGGCTACACCTTC	CASSIERAYGYTF
TRBV15	TRBD2	-	TRBJ2-5	TGTGCCACCAGCATAGGGGGCCTAGCGGGAGCCAAAGAGACCCAGTACTTC	CATSIGGLAGAKETQYF
TRBV6-1	TRBD1	-	TRBJ2-7	TGTGCCAGCAGTGAACAGGGGCAGGGGGCGAACGAGCAGTACTTC	CASSEQGQGANEQYF
TRBV7-9	-	-	TRBJ1-1	TGTGCCAGCAGCTCGCCTCGGGCTTGGGGGGCTGAAGCTTTCTTT	CASSSPRAWGAEAFF
TRBV7-9	-	once	TRBJ2-3	TGTGCCAGCAGCCCAGGGGATGGGAGTCGGACAGATACGCAGTATTTT	CASSPGDGSRTDTQYF
TRBV5-1	TRBD1	-	TRBJ2-5	TGCGCCAGCAGCCGCGACAGGGCCCAAGAGACCCAGTACTTC	CASSRDRAQETQYF
TRBV5-4	TRBD1	-	TRBJ1-5	TGTGCCAGCAGCTCAGGGGGCCGGGATCAGCCCCAGCATTTT	CASSSGGRDQPQHF
TRBV18	TRBD1	-	TRBJ1-2	TGTGCCAGCTCACCGAATACCGGGACAGTCCTTCGTGGCTACACCTTC	CASSPNTGTVLRGYTF
TRBV5-1	TRBD2	-	TRBJ2-3	TGCGCCAGCAGCTTGAGACTAGCGTCCCCTACTAGCACAGATACGCAGTATTTT	CASSLRLASPTSTDTQYF
TRBV25-1	-	-	TRBJ2-3	TGTGCCAGCAGTGAATCACAAGATACGCAGTATTTT	CASSESQDTQYF